These 19 T cell receptor beta chains originate from one sample sequenced in a study of identical twins. MiXCR, run by TCRdb on the 5' RACE reads, gives a single entry per CDR3 protein. The table records roughly 1.6 million distinct CDR3 sequences, 32% of them present only once. The sample taken for sequencing was cord blood. These TCRs come from a newborn girl in good health.

This clonotype was seen more than once but under ten times. V usage is TRBV6-5 and J usage is TRBJ2-1, with D perhaps TRBD2 (6 bases). The CDR3 is 12 amino acids. The ends were cut back, 6 bases at V and 8 bases at J, with 11 bases in the middle. Germline-derived CDR1 and CDR2 are MNHEY and SVGAGI. In nucleotides, the CDR3 is TGTGCCAGCAGCCGAGCGGGTCATGAGCAGTTCTTC. It encodes CASSRAGHEQFF.

This clonotype showed up many times. The CDR3 nucleotides are TGTGCCAGCAGTCGTGACAGGGGAGATACGCAGTATTTT. This encodes CASSRDRGDTQYF. V usage is TRBV12-3 or TRBV12-4 and J usage is TRBJ2-3, with TRBD1 identical over 8 bases. The CDR3 runs to 13 residues. V gave up 5 bases and J gave up 5 bases; unmatched junction bases: 3.

The V gene is TRBV5-1, the J gene TRBJ2-7; D gene ambiguous. The germline V gene has CDR1 SGHRS and CDR2 YFSETQ. CDR3 length: 14 amino acids. V was pared by 1 base and J by 6 bases, with 14 bases between. CDR3 in DNA: TGCGCCAGCAGCTTGAGTGGTACGTACAGCGAGCAGTACTTC. It is translated as CASSLSGTYSEQYF.

The V call is TRBV9, the J call TRBJ1-2, with TRBD1 as a possible D gene (5 bases). CDR1 and CDR2 (germline): SGDLS, YYNGEE. The CDR3 covers 15 residues. Between the trimmed V and J ends, which lost 0 bases and 4 bases, there was a span of 13 bases. The CDR3 bases are TGTGCCAGCAGCGTAGGGGTAGGCCAGGGCTATGGCTACACCTTC. Translated, it gives CASSVGVGQGYGYTF. The whole variable domain, remainder taken from reference TRBV9 and TRBJ1-2, is DSGVTQTPKHLITATGQRVTLRCSPRSGDLSVYWYQQSLDQGLQFLIQYYNGEERAKGNILERFSAQQFPDLHSELNLSSLELGDSALYFCASSVGVGQGYGYTFGSGTRLTVV.

This clonotype has just a few counts. The V call is TRBV20-1, the J call TRBJ1-2, with 7 nucleotides matching TRBD1. Germline lookup yields CDR1 DFQATT and CDR2 SNEGSKA (reference sequence). The CDR3 covers 13 residues. The CDR3, as DNA: TGCATCGCCGGGGACAGCCTTAACTATGGCTACACCTTC. This sequence encodes CIAGDSLNYGYTF.

This clonotype was picked up a small number of times. The chain is built from TRBV5-1 and TRBJ2-5, with unresolved D. In germline, CDR1 is SGHRS, CDR2 YFSETQ. The CDR3 contains 15 residues. V gave up 2 bases and J gave up 2 bases, with 13 bases separating them. CDR3 sequence reads: CASSFIPFVQETQYF. DNA for the CDR3: TGCGCCAGCAGCTTCATCCCATTTGTGCAAGAGACCCAGTACTTC.

The table lists this clonotype with many counts. V and J are TRBV27 and TRBJ2-5; D remains unclear. Trimming removed 5 bases from V and 1 base from J, with 11 bases in between. Germline values: CDR1 MNHEY, CDR2 SMNVEV (reference sequence). There are 14 residues in the CDR3. The CDR3 spells CASSHYRSQETQYF. The DNA for the CDR3 is TGTGCCAGCAGTCATTACAGATCCCAAGAGACCCAGTACTTC.

In this sample, this clonotype turned up a few times. The V and J genes are TRBV20-1 and TRBJ2-7; D is unclear. Germline assignment: CDR1 DFQATT and CDR2 SNEGSKA (reference sequence). The CDR3 is 11 amino acids. V shed 6 bases and J shed 4 bases, with 10 bases lying between them. This chain's CDR3 is CSAPIRYEQYF. Here the CDR3 DNA reads TGCAGTGCCCCCATCCGTTACGAGCAGTACTTC.

The J gene is TRBJ2-1, the V gene TRBV14; D is perhaps TRBD1 or TRBD2 (5 bases each). The J call may be wrong; the DNA end is better matched by TRBJ2-7. The germline gives CDR1 SGHDN, CDR2 FVKESK. CDR3 length: 15 residues. The CDR3 DNA sequence: TGTGCCAGCAGCCAGGGACGGAAAACCTACAATGAGCAGTACTTC. Protein product: CASSQGRKTYNEQYF.

The sample holds one count of this clonotype. V is TRBV27 and J is TRBJ1-3; 8 nucleotides match TRBD1. Germline lookup yields CDR1 MNHEY and CDR2 SMNVEV (reference sequence). This CDR3 spans 14 amino acids. The trim removed 5 bases at V and 2 bases at J, leaving 2 bases unmatched. CDR3 sequence (DNA): TGTGCCAGCAGTCCACAGGGGGCTGGAAACACCATATATTTT. Protein product: CASSPQGAGNTIYF.

The chain combines TRBV5-6 with TRBJ1-2; 8 nucleotides match TRBD1. Germline V lookup: CDR1 SGHDT, CDR2 YYEEEE. This CDR3 is built from 14 residues. Trimming took 2 bases from V and 4 from J; bases not matched to a gene: 4. As DNA, the CDR3 is TGTGCCAGCAGCTTCGAGACAGGGGCCTATGGCTACACCTTC. This gives the protein CASSFETGAYGYTF.

This clonotype was observed at least ten times. A single base separates this from a much larger clone, so it may be a read error. The chain recombines TRBV12-3 or TRBV12-4 with TRBJ2-5; the D is unclear. The J call may be incorrect, as the DNA end agrees better with TRBJ2-7. The CDR3 consists of 10 residues. In DNA, the CDR3 is TGTGCCAGCAGTTTAGCCGAGCAGTACTTC. It is translated as CASSLAEQYF.

This CDR3 is CASSEQGIWGNEQFF. The CDR3, as DNA: TGCGCCAGTAGCGAGCAGGGGATATGGGGCAATGAGCAGTTCTTC. The gene calls are TRBV5-1 and TRBJ2-1, with TRBD1 as a possible D gene (6 bases). Germline CDR1 reads SGHRS; CDR2 reads YFSETQ. The V end lost 8 bases, the J end lost 6 bases, and 21 bases lay between the germline ends. The CDR3 contains 15 residues.

This clonotype came up a few times. This sequence joins TRBV28 and TRBJ2-1; 10 positions agree with TRBD2. The germline V gene has CDR1 MDHEN and CDR2 SYDVKM. Trimming removed 8 bases from V and 3 bases from J; junction bases left unmatched: 4. The length of the CDR3 is 14 residues. The CDR3 here is CASQGLAVYNEQFF. As DNA, the CDR3 is TGTGCCAGCCAAGGACTAGCGGTCTACAATGAGCAGTTCTTC.

This clonotype has more than one count but fewer than ten. This chain uses TRBV30 with TRBJ1-2, with TRBD1 as a possible D gene (6 bases). In germline, CDR1 is GTSNPN, CDR2 SVGIG (reference sequence). The CDR3 runs to 17 residues. Trimming cost V 0 bases and J 5 bases, with 22 bases left between them. The CDR3 protein is CAWSVGRTVKVGYGYTF. DNA for the CDR3: TGTGCCTGGAGTGTAGGGAGGACAGTCAAAGTCGGGTATGGCTACACCTTC.

In nucleotides, the CDR3 is TGTGCCAGTAGTAATCGCAGGAACTATGGCTACACCTTC. Amino acids: CASSNRRNYGYTF. The rearrangement uses TRBV19 and TRBJ1-2; D unresolved. The germline gives CDR1 LNHDA, CDR2 SQIVND (reference sequence). V lost 4 bases and J lost 2, with 8 bases in between. The CDR3 length is 13 residues.

The count of this clonotype is one. This chain uses TRBV20-1 with TRBJ2-7; 10 bases are a match to TRBD2. This CDR3 has 16 residues. Unmatched junction bases numbered 7, after V lost 0 bases and J lost 2 bases. The V gene's germline CDR1 is DFQATT and CDR2 SNEGSKA (reference sequence). CDR3 nucleotide sequence: TGCAGTGCTAGAGATTATGAGCGGGGGGGCCCCTACGAGCAGTACTTC. Amino acids: CSARDYERGGPYEQYF.

The J gene is TRBJ2-7, the V gene TRBV5-1, with 7 bases matching TRBD1. The V gene's germline CDR1 is SGHRS and CDR2 YFSETQ. Germline trimming cut 4 bases from V and 1 base from J; bases unmatched to any gene: 8. This CDR3 is built from 15 residues. This CDR3 reads CASSRIRDRSYEQYF. The CDR3 DNA follows: TGCGCCAGCAGCCGAATTAGGGACAGATCCTACGAGCAGTACTTC.

This clonotype turned up a few times. The rearrangement joins TRBV29-1 to TRBJ2-6; 9 positions match TRBD1. V was pared by 7 bases and J by 0 bases, with 7 bases of the junction left unmatched. The length of the CDR3 is 16 residues. The germline CDR1 and CDR2 sequences are SQVTM and ANQGSEA. The CDR3, as DNA: TGCAGCGCCGGGGACAGGGAGAGCTCTGGGGCCAACGTCCTGACTTTC. It specifies CSAGDRESSGANVLTF.